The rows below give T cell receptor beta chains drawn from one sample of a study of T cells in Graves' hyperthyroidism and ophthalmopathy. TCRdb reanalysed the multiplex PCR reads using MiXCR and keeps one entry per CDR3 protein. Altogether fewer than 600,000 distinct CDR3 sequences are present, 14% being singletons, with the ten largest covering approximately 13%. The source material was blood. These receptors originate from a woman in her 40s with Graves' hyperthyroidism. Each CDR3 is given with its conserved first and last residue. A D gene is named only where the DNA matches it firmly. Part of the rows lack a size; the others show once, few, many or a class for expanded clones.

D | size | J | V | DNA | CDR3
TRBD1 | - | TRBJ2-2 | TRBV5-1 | TGCGCCAGCAGCTTCCGGGACAGTTCCACCGGGGAGCTGTTTTTT | CASSFRDSSTGELFF
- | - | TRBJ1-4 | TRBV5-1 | TGCGCCAGCAGCGCGCGGGCCGTCGGGATAAATGAAAAACTGTTTTTT | CASSARAVGINEKLFF
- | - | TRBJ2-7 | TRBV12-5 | TGTGCTAGTGGCGCCGGGACCCACTACGAGCAGTACTTC | CASGAGTHYEQYF
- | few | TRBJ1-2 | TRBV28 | TGTGCCAGCAGAGGCAGAAACATTTATGGCTACACCTTC | CASRGRNIYGYTF
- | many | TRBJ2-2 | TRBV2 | TGTGCCAGCAGCGCTGGGGGCTGGGACACCGGGGAGCTGTTTTTT | CASSAGGWDTGELFF
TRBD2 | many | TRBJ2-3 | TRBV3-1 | TGTGCCAGCAGGACATCTAGCGGGAGCGGTTGGGATACGCAGTATTTT | CASRTSSGSGWDTQYF
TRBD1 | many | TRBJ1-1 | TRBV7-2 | TGTGCCAGCAGCTTAAACGGCCCGACAGGGGAGGACACTGAAGCTTTCTTT | CASSLNGPTGEDTEAFF
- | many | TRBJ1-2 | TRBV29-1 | TGCAGCGCTTCGACACAGAACTATGGCTACACCTTC | CSASTQNYGYTF
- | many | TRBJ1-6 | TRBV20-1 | TGCAGTGCCACGGGGGACAAAAATTCACCCCTCCACTTT | CSATGDKNSPLHF
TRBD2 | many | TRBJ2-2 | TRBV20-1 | TGCAGTGCTAGGGCGGGAGGGCCCATCGGGGAGCTGTTTTTT | CSARAGGPIGELFF
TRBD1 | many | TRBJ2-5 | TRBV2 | TGTGCCAGCAGTTTTGGGACAGGGTCTACCCAAGAGACCCAGTACTTC | CASSFGTGSTQETQYF
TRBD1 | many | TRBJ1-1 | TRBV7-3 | TGTGCCAGCAGCCTCACAGGGGGTACTCACACTGAAGCTTTCTTT | CASSLTGGTHTEAFF
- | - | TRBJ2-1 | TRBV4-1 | TGCGCCAGCAGCCAAGTTCCCCTAGGAGGCAGGGGCTTGGCAGAGCAGTTCTTC | CASSQVPLGGRGLAEQFF
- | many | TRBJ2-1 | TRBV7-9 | TGTGCCAGCAGACAGAAGGGGGACGAGCAGTTCTTC | CASRQKGDEQFF
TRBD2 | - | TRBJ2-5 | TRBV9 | TGTGCCAGCAGCGCGAGAGGACTAGCGGGAGTTGAGACCCAGTACTTC | CASSARGLAGVETQYF
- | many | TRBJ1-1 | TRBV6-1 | TGTGCCAGCAGTGAAGAGGGCGGGATCACTGAAGCTTTCTTT | CASSEEGGITEAFF
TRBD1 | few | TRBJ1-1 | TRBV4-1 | TGCGCCAGCAGCGGGACAGGCGCTGAAGCTTTCTTT | CASSGTGAEAFF
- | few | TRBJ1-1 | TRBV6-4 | TGTGCCAGCAGTTCTAGCTGGAGCACTGAAGCTTTCTTT | CASSSSWSTEAFF
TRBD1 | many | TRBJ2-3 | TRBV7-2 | TGTGCCAGCAGCTTAGTACCTCCGGGGGCGGGACAGGTCAGGACAGATACGCAGTATTTT | CASSLVPPGAGQVRTDTQYF
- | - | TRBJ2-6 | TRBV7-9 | TGTGCCAGCAGCTTAGTATCTCCTGGGGCCAACGTCCTGACTTTC | CASSLVSPGANVLTF
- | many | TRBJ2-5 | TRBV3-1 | TGTGCCAGCAGCCAGTACAGGACTCACCGTCAAGAGACCCAGTACTTC | CASSQYRTHRQETQYF
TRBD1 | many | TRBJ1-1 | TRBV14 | TGTGCCAGCAGCCAAGAGCGAAACAGGGGGAACACTGAAGCTTTCTTT | CASSQERNRGNTEAFF
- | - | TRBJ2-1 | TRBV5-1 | TGCGCCAGCAGCTTGGAAGGACCCAATGAGCAGTTCTTC | CASSLEGPNEQFF
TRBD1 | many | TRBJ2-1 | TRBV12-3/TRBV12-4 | TGTGCCAGCAGAAATCCGGGACAGGGTGGAAATGAGCAGTTCTTC | CASRNPGQGGNEQFF
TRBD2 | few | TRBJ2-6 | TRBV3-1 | TGTGCCAGCAGCCAGACCGGGACTAGACTCTCTGGGGCCAACGTCCTGACTTTC | CASSQTGTRLSGANVLTF
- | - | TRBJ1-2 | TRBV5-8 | TGTGCCAGCAGCTTGGAGTTGGGGGAGTCCCTTTATGGCTACACCTTC | CASSLELGESLYGYTF
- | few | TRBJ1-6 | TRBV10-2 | TGCGCCAGCAGGACCGACAGCTCCTATAATTCACCCCTCCACTTT | CASRTDSSYNSPLHF
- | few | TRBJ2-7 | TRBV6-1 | TGTGCCAGCAGTGACAGCGGCGAGCAGTACTTC | CASSDSGEQYF
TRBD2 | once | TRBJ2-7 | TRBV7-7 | TGTGCCAGCAGCCCATGGACTAGCGGGGCTGATCTGTACGAGCAGTACTTC | CASSPWTSGADLYEQYF
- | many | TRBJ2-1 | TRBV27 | TGTGCCAGCACCCGAGGGGGGCAGGGGAATTACAATGAGCAGTTCTTC | CASTRGGQGNYNEQFF
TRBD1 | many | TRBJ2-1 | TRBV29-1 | TGCAGCGTTGAAGGGTCGGGACAGTTCTCCTACAATGAGCAGTTCTTC | CSVEGSGQFSYNEQFF
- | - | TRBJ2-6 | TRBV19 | TGTGCCAGTAGTCTCACCAGGACCTCTGGGGCCAACGTCCTGACTTTC | CASSLTRTSGANVLTF
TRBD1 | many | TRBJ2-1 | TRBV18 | TGTGCCAGCTCACTCGGACAGGGAAAGGGCAATGAGCAGTTCTTC | CASSLGQGKGNEQFF
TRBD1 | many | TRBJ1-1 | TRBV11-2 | TGTGCCAGCAGCATAGACAGGGACGCTGAAGCTTTCTTT | CASSIDRDAEAFF
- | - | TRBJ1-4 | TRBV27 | TGTGCCAGCCGCCACATGGGAACTAATGAAAAACTGTTTTTT | CASRHMGTNEKLFF
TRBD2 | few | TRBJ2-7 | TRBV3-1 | TGTGCCAGCAGCCAAGGTAGCGGGAGACAGCAGTACTTC | CASSQGSGRQQYF
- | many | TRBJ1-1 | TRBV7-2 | TGTGCCAGCAAAAGAGTAGACACTGAAGCTTTCTTT | CASKRVDTEAFF
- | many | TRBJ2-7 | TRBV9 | TGTGCCAGCAGCGTAACCCCAGCGGCCTACGAGCAGTACTTC | CASSVTPAAYEQYF
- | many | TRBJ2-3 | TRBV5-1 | TGCGCCAGCAGCTTGGAGATTTGGGATACGCAGTATTTT | CASSLEIWDTQYF
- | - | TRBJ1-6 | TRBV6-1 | TGTGCCAGCAACCGGGACATCAGCTCCTATAATTCACCCCTCCACTTT | CASNRDISSYNSPLHF
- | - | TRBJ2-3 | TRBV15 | TGTGCCACCAGCAGAGATTTGAGGGCAGAGGATACGCAGTATTTT | CATSRDLRAEDTQYF